What follows describes a single TCR beta chain. Its antigen remains unknown. The data are from a study of shared clonotypes between healthy human individuals. Turning to the study itself: Aged 18 to 49, the donors were a couple of women and a few men. Findings and limits, study-wide: A handful of donors showed sharing of roughly 5% of naive CD4 clonotypes.

V was pared by 5 bases and J by 8 bases, with 21 bases between. Germline CDR1 SEHNR, CDR2 FQNEAQ (reference sequence). The CDR3 length is 15 residues. Produced via immunoSEQ multiplex PCR; TCRdb's table is partial and in-frame only. This sample has some 2,000,000 clones; around 95% occur once, and the top ten carry more than 0.1%. Nashville, Tennessee was home to all donors, who were Caucasian adults. Into CD45RA+ naive and CD45RA-negative memory subsets, the CD4+ cells were split. The chain links TRBV7-9 to TRBJ1-2, with unresolved D. The origin of this receptor is a man aged 18 to 30 in good health. Specimen: naive CD4+ T cells sorted from blood. Subset reported: CD45RA+ positively selected. CDR3 sequence reads: CASSPRDWGSGGYTF. Here the CDR3 DNA reads TGTGCCAGCAGCCCGCGTGACTGGGGATCGGGAGGCTACACCTTC.